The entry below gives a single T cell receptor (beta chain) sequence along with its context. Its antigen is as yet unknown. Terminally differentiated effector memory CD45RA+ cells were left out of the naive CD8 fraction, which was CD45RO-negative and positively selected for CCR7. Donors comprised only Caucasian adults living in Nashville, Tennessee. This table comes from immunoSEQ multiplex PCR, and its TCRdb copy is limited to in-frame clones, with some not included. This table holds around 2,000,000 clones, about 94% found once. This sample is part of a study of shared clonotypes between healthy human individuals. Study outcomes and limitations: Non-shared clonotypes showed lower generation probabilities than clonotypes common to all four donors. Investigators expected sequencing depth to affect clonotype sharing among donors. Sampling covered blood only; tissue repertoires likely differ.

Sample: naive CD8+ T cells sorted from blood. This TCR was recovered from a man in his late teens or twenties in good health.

CDR3 sequence: CASTLFGSYNEQFF. The CDR3 DNA follows: TGTGCCAGCACCCTATTTGGCTCCTACAATGAGCAGTTCTTC. The V and J genes are TRBV27 and TRBJ2-1; D gene uncertain. The ends were cut back, 7 bases at V and 0 bases at J, with 10 bases in the middle. The V gene's germline CDR1 is MNHEY and CDR2 SMNVEV (reference sequence). The length of the CDR3 is 14 residues.